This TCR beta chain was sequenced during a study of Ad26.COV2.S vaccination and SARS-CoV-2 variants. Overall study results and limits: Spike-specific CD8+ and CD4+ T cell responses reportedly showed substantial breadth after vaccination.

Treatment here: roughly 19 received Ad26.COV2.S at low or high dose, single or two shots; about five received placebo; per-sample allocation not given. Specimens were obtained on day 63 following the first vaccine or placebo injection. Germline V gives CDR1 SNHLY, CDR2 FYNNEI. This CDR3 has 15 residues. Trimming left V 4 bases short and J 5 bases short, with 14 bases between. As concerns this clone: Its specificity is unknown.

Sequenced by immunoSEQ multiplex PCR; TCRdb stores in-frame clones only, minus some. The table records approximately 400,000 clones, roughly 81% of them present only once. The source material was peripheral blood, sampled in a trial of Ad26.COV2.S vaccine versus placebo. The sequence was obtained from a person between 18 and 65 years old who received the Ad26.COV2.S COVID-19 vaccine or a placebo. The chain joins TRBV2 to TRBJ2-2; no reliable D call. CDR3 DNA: TGTGCCAGCAGTGTAAACTGGGTTCGGACCGGGGAGCTGTTTTTT. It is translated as CASSVNWVRTGELFF.